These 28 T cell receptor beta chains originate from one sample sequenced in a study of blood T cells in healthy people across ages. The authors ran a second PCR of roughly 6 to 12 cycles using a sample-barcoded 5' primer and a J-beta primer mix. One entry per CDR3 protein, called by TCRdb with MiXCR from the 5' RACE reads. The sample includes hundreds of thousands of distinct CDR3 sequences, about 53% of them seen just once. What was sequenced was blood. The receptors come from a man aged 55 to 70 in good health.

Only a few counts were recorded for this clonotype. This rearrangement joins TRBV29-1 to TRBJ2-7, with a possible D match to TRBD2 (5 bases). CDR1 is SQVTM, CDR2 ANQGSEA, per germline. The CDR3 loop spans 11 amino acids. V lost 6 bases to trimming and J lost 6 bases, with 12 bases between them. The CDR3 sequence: CSVLDSREQYF. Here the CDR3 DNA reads TGCAGCGTCTTGGACTCCCGCGAGCAGTACTTC.

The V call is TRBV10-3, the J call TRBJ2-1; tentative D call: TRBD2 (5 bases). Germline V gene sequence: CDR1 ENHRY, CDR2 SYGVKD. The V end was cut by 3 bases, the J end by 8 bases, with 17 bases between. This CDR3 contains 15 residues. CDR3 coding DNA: TGTGCCATCAGTGATGTCGGGGTTAGCAAGGATGAGCAGTTCTTC. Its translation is CAISDVGVSKDEQFF.

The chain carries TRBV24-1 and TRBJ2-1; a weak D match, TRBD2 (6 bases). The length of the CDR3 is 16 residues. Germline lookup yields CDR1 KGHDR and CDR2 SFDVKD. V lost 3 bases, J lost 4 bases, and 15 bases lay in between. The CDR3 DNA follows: TGTGCCACCAGTGATCCTGGCCGGACTAATTACAATGAGCAGTTCTTC. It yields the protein CATSDPGRTNYNEQFF.

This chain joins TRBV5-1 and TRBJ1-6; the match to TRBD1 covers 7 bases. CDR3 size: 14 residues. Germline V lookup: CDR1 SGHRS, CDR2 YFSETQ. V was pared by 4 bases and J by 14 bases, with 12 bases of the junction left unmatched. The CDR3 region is CASSLGQREATLHF. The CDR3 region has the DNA TGCGCCAGCAGCCTGGGACAGAGAGAAGCCACCCTCCACTTT.

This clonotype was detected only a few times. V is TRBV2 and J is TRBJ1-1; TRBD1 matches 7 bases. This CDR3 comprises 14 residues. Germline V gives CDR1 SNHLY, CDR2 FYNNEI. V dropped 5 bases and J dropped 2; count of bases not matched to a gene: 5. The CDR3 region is CASSSQGVNTEAFF. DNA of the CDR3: TGTGCCAGCAGTTCCCAGGGGGTAAACACTGAAGCTTTCTTT.

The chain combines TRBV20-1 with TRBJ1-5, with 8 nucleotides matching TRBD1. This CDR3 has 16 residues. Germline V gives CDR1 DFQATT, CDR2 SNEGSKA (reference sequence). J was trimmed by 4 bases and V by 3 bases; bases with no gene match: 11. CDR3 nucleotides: TGCAGTGCTAGGGAGCGACAGGGGAATCGGAATCAGCCCCAGCATTTT. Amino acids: CSARERQGNRNQPQHF.

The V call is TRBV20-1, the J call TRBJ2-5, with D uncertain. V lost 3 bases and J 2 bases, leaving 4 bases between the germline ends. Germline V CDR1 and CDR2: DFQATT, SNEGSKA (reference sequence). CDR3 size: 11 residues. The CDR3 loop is CSASYQETQYF. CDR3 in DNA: TGCAGTGCTAGTTATCAAGAGACCCAGTACTTC.

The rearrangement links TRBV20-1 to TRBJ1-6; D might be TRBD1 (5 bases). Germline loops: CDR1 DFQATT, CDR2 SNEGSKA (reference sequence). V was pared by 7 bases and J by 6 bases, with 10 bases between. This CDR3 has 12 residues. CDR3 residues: CSGGAGNSPLHF. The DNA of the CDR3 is TGCAGTGGAGGGGCCGGTAATTCACCCCTCCACTTT.

CDR3 protein: CATSRETGLKDIQYF. In DNA, the CDR3 is TGTGCCACCAGCAGGGAAACGGGACTTAAAGACATTCAGTACTTC. The gene calls are TRBV15 and TRBJ2-4, with D possibly matching TRBD2 (6 bases). V was shortened by 3 bases and J by 8 bases, with 17 bases between the two germline ends. The CDR3 contains 15 residues. CDR1 and CDR2 (germline): LNHNV, YYDKDF (reference sequence).

CDR3 DNA sequence: TGTGCCAGCACCAGGGACAGGAAGACTGAAGCTTTCTTT. Translated, it gives CASTRDRKTEAFF. The chain is built from TRBV2 and TRBJ1-1, with 8 nucleotides matching TRBD1. Germline CDR1 and CDR2: SNHLY and FYNNEI. The CDR3 covers 13 residues. Trimming took 7 bases from V and 5 from J; bases not matched to a gene: 6. Looking up the rest from reference TRBV2 and TRBJ1-1 gives the full variable domain: EPEVTQTPSHQVTQMGQEVILRCVPISNHLYFYWYRQILGQKVEFLVSFYNNEISEKSEIFDDQFSVERPDGSNFTLKIRSTKLEDSAMYFCASTRDRKTEAFFGQGTRLTVV.

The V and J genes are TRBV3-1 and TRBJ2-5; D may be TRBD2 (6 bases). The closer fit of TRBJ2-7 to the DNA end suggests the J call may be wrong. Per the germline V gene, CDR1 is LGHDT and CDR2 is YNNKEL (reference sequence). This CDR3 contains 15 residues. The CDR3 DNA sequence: TGTGCCAGCAGCCAAGTACGAGGACGGGGAGGCGAGCAGTACTTC. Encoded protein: CASSQVRGRGGEQYF.

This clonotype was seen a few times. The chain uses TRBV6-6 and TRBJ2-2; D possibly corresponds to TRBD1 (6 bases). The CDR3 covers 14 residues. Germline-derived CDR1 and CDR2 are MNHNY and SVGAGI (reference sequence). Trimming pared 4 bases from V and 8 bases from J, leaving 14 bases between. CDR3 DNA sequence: TGTGCCAGCAGTTCTCGACAGGCAGGGGGGGAGCTGTTTTTT. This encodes CASSSRQAGGELFF.

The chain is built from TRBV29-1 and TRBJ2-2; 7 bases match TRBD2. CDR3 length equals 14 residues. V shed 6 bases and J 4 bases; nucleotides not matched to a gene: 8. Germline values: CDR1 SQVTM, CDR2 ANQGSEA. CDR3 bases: TGCAGCGTCTCCGGACTAGAGGGCACCGGGGAGCTGTTTTTT. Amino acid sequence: CSVSGLEGTGELFF.

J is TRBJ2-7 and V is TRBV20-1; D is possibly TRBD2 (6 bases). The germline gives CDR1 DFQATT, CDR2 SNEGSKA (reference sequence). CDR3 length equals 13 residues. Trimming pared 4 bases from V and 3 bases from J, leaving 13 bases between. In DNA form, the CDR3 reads TGCAGTGCTACCGGCGGGGTCGTCTACGAGCAGTACTTC. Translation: CSATGGVVYEQYF.

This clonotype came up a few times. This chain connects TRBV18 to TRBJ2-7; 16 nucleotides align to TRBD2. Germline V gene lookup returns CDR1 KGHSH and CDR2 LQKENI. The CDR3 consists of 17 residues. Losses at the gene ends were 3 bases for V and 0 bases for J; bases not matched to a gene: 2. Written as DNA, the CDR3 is TGTGCCAGCTCACCGGGACTAGCGGGGGGGAGCTCCTACGAGCAGTACTTC. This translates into CASSPGLAGGSSYEQYF.

CDR3 DNA: TGTGCCAGCAGCTGGGGACGGTCGGTCGGCACTGAAGCTTTCTTT. Its protein is CASSWGRSVGTEAFF. The chain uses TRBV7-2 and TRBJ1-1; D may be TRBD1 (5 bases). CDR1 is SGHTA and CDR2 is FQGNSA in the germline V gene. The V and J ends lost 4 bases and 4 bases respectively, with 16 bases between them. This CDR3 region has 15 residues. Supplemented by reference TRBV7-2 and TRBJ1-1, the full variable domain reads GAGVSQSPSNKVTEKGKDVELRCDPISGHTALYWYRQSLGQGLEFLIYFQGNSAPDKSGLPSDRFSAERTGGSVSTLTIQRTQQEDSAVYLCASSWGRSVGTEAFFGQGTRLTVV.

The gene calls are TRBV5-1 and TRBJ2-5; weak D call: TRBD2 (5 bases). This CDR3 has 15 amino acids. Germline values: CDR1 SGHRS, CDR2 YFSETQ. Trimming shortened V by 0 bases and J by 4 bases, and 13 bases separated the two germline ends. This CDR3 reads CASSLGVLEGETQYF. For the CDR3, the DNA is TGCGCCAGCAGCTTGGGGGTACTAGAGGGAGAGACCCAGTACTTC. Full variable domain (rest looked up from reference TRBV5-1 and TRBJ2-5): KAGVTQTPRYLIKTRGQQVTLSCSPISGHRSVSWYQQTPGQGLQFLFEYFSETQRNKGNFPGRFSGRQFSNSRSEMNVSTLELGDSALYLCASSLGVLEGETQYFGPGTRLLVL.

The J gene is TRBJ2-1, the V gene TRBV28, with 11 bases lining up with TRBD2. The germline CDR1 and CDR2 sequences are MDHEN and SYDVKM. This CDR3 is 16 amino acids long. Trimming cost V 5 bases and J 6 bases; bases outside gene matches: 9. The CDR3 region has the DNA TGTGCCAGCAGTACGCATAGCGGGGGGGCCGGCAATGAGCAGTTCTTC. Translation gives CASSTHSGGAGNEQFF.

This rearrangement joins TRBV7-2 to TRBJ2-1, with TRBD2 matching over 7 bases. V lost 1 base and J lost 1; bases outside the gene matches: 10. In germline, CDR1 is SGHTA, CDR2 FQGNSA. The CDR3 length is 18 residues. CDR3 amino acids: CASSLGLTSGASYNEQFF. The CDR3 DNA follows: TGTGCCAGCAGCTTAGGACTAACGAGCGGGGCTTCCTACAATGAGCAGTTCTTC.

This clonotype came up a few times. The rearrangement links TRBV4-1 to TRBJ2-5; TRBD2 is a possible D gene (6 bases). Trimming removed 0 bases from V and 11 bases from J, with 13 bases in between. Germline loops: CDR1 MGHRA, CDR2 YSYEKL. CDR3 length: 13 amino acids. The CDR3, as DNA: TGCGCCAGCAGCCAAGACGAGGGCGGGGAGCAGTACTTC. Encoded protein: CASSQDEGGEQYF.

CDR3 sequence: CSVEEGGRKETQYF. The DNA of the CDR3 is TGCAGCGTTGAAGAGGGAGGCCGAAAAGAGACCCAGTACTTC. The chain uses TRBV29-1 and TRBJ2-5; D possibly corresponds to TRBD2 (6 bases). From germline, CDR1 is SQVTM and CDR2 ANQGSEA. The V end was cut by 0 bases, the J end by 3 bases, with 11 bases between. The CDR3 covers 14 residues.

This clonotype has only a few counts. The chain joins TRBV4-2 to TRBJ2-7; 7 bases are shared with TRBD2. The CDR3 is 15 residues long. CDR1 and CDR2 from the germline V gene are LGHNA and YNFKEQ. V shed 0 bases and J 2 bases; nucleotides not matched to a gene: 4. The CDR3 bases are TGTGCCAGCAGCCAAGAAGCGGGGCTTCCCTACGAGCAGTACTTC. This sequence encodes CASSQEAGLPYEQYF.

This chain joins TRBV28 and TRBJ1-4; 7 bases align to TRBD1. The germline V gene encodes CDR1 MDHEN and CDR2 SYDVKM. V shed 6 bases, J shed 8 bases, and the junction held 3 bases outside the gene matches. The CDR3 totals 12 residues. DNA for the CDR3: TGTGCCAGCAGATGGGACAGAGAAAAACTGTTTTTT. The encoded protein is CASRWDREKLFF.

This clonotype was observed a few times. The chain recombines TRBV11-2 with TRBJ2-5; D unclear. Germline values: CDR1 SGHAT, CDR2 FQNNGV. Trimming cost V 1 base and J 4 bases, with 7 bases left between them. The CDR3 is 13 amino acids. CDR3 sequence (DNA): TGTGCCAGCAGCTTAGTAGTTTCAGAGACCCAGTACTTC. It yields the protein CASSLVVSETQYF.

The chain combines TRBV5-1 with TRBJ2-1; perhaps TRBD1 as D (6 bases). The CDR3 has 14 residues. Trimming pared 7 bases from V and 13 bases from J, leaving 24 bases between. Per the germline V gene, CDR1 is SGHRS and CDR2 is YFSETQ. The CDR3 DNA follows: TGCGCCAGCCGTGGGACCGGGACATCTCAGACCCAGTTCTTC. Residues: CASRGTGTSQTQFF.

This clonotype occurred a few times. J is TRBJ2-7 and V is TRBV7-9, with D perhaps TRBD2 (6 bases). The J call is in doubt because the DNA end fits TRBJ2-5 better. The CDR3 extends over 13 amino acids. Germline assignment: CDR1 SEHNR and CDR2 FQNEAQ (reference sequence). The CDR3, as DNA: TGTGCCAGCAGCTTAAATGGGGGGGAGACCCAGTACTTC. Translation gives CASSLNGGETQYF.

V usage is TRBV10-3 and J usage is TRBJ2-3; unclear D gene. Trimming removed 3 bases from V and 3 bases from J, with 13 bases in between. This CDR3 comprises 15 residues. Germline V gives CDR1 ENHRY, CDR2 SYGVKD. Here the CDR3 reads CAISDPSVRTDTQYF. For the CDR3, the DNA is TGTGCCATCAGTGACCCGAGCGTCAGGACAGATACGCAGTATTTT.

CDR3 region: CASSQDTPERGAINEQFF. CDR3 sequence (DNA): TGTGCCAGCAGCCAAGATACCCCTGAGCGGGGGGCAATCAATGAGCAGTTCTTC. The chain combines TRBV3-1 with TRBJ2-1, with TRBD2 matching 9 bases. Germline CDR1 is LGHDT and CDR2 is YNNKEL (reference sequence). V gave up 0 bases and J gave up 6 bases; unmatched junction bases: 12. The CDR3 is 18 amino acids.